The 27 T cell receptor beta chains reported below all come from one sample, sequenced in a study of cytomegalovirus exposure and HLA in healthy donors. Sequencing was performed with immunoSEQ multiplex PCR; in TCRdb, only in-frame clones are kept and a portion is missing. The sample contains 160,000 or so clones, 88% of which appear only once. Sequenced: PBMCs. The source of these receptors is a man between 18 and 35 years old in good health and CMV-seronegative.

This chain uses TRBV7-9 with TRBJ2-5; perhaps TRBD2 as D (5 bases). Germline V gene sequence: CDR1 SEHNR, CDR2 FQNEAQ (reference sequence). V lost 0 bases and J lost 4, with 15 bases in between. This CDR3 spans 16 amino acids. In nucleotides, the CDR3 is TGTGCCAGCAGCTTAGCGCGGACTCTCGGGCGAGAGACCCAGTACTTC. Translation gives CASSLARTLGRETQYF.

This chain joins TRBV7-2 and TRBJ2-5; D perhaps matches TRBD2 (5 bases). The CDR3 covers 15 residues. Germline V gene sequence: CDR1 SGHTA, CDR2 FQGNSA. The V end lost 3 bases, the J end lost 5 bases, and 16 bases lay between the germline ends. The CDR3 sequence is CASSFLGSPGETQYF. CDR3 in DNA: TGTGCCAGCAGCTTTTTAGGGAGCCCGGGGGAGACCCAGTACTTC. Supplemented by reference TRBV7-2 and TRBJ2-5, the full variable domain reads GAGVSQSPSNKVTEKGKDVELRCDPISGHTALYWYRQSLGQGLEFLIYFQGNSAPDKSGLPSDRFSAERTGGSVSTLTIQRTQQEDSAVYLCASSFLGSPGETQYFGPGTRLLVL.

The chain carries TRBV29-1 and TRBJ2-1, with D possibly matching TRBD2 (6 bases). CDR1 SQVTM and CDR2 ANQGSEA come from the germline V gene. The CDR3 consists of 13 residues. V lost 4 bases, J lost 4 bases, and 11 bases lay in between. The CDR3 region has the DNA TGCAGCGTTGCACGGGGGAAGTACAATGAGCAGTTCTTC. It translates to CSVARGKYNEQFF.

CDR3 sequence: CASSLDRGVLRGADTQYF. The CDR3 coding sequence is TGTGCCAGCAGCTTAGATCGTGGCGTGCTGCGGGGGGCAGATACGCAGTATTTT. The chain has TRBV11-2 and TRBJ2-3; 8 nucleotides align to TRBD2. Germline CDR1 is SGHAT and CDR2 is FQNNGV. V lost 0 bases, J lost 4 bases, and 12 bases stayed unmatched. The CDR3 length is 18 residues.

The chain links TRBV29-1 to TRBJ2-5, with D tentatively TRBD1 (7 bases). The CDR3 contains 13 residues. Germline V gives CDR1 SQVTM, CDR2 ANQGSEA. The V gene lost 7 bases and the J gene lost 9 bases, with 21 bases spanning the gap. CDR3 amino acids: CSAETGTPGAQYF. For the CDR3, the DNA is TGCAGCGCCGAGACAGGGACTCCGGGGGCCCAGTACTTC.

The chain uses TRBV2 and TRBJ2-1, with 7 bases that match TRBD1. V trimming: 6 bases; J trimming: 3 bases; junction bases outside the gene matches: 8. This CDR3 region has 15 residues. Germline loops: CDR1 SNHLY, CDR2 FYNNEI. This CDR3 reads CASRTSGGYYNEQFF. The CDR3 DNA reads TGTGCCAGCAGAACTTCAGGGGGTTACTACAATGAGCAGTTCTTC.

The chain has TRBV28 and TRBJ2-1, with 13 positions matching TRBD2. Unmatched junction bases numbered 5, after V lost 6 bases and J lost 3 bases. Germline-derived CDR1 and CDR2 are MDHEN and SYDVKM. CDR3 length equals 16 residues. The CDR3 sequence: CASRAGTSGDYNEQFF. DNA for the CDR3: TGTGCCAGCAGGGCAGGGACTAGCGGGGACTACAATGAGCAGTTCTTC.

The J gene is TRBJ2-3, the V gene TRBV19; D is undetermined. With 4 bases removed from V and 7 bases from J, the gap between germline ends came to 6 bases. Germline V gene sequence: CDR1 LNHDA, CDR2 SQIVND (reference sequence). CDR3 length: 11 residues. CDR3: CASSTLNTQYF. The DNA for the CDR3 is TGTGCCAGTAGTACACTAAATACGCAGTATTTT.

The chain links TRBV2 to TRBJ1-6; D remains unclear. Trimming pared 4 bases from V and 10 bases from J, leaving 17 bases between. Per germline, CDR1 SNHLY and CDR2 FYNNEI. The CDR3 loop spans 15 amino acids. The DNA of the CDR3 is TGTGCCAGCAGTGGTGGGGTCGATCGGGGATCACCCCTCCACTTT. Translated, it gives CASSGGVDRGSPLHF.

The chain's CDR3 is CASSFAMDRVGTGELFF. CDR3 bases: TGTGCCAGCAGTTTCGCGATGGACAGGGTCGGCACCGGGGAGCTGTTTTTT. V and J are TRBV27 and TRBJ2-2; 8 nucleotides align to TRBD1. The ends lost 3 bases at V and 4 bases at J; junction bases unmatched: 10. The CDR3 spans 17 residues. Germline CDR1 and CDR2: MNHEY and SMNVEV (reference sequence).

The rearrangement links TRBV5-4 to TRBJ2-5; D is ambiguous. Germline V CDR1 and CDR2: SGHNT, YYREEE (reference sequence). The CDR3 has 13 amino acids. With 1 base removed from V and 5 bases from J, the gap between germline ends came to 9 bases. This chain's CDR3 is CASSLTEWETQYF. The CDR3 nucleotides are TGTGCCAGCAGCTTGACGGAGTGGGAGACCCAGTACTTC. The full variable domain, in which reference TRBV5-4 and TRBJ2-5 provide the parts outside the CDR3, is ETGVTQSPTHLIKTRGQQVTLRCSSQSGHNTVSWYQQALGQGPQFIFQYYREEENGRGNFPPRFSGLQFPNYSSELNVNALELDDSALYLCASSLTEWETQYFGPGTRLLVL.

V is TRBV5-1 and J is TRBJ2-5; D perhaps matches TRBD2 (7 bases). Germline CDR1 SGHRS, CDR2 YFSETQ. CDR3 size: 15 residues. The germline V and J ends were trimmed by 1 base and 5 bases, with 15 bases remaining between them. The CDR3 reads CASSLNGGAAETQYF. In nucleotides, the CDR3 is TGCGCCAGCAGCTTGAATGGGGGGGCGGCTGAGACCCAGTACTTC.

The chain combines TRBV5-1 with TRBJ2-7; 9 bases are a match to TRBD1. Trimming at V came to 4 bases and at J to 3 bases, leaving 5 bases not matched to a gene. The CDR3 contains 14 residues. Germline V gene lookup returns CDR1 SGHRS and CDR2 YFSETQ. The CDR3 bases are TGCGCCAGCAGCCGCGGGACAGGGAGCTACGAGCAGTACGTC. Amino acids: CASSRGTGSYEQYV.

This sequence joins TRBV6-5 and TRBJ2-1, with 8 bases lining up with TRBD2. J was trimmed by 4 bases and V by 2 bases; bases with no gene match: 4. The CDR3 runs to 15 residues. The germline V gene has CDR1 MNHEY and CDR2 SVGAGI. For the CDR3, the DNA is TGTGCCAGCAGTTACCGAGCGGGAGAGTACAATGAGCAGTTCTTC. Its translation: CASSYRAGEYNEQFF.

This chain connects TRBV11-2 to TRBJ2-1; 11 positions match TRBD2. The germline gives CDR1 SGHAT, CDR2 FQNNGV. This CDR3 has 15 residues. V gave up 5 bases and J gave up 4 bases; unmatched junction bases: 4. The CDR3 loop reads CASSRGLAEYNEQFF. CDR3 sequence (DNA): TGTGCCAGCAGCCGGGGACTAGCGGAGTACAATGAGCAGTTCTTC.

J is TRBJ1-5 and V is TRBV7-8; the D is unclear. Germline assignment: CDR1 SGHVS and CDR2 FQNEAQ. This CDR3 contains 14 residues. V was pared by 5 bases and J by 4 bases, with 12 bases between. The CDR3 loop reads CASSLGRANQPQHF. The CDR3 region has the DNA TGTGCCAGCAGCCTAGGGAGGGCGAATCAGCCCCAGCATTTT.

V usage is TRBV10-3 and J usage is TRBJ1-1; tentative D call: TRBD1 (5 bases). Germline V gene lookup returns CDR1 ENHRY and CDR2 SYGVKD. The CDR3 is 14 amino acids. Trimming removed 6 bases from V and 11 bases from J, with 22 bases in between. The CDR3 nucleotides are TGTGCCATCAGAGGGGACTCGCTGGAAGGGATGGCTTTCTTT. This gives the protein CAIRGDSLEGMAFF.

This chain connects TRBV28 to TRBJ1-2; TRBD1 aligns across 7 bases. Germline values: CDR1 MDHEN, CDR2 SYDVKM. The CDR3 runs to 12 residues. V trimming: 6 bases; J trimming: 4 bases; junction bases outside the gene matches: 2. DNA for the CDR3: TGTGCCAGCAGCCCAGGGGGCTATGGCTACACCTTC. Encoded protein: CASSPGGYGYTF.

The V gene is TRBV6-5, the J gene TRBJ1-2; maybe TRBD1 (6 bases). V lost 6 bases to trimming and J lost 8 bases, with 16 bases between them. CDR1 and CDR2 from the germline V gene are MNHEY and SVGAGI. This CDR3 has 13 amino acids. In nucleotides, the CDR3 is TGTGCCAGCAGGTTTACAGGGTCTGGAGGCTACACCTTC. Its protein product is CASRFTGSGGYTF.

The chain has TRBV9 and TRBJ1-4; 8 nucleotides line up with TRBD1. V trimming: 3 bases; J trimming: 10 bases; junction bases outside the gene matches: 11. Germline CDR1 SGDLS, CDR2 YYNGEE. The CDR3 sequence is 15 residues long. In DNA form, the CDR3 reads TGTGCCAGCAGCGGAACCGGGACAGGTGTCGGAAAACTGTTTTTT. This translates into CASSGTGTGVGKLFF.

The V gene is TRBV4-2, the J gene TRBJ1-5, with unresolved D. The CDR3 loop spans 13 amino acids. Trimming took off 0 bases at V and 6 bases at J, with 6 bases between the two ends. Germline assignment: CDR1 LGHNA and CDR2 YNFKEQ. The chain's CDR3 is CASSQDFGQPQHF. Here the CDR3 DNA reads TGTGCCAGCAGCCAAGATTTCGGTCAGCCCCAGCATTTT.

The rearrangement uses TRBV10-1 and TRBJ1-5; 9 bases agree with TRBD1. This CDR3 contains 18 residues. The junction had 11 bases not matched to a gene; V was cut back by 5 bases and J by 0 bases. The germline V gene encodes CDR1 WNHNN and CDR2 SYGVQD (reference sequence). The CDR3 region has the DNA TGCGCCAGCAGTCAGAGCCGGGACAGGGTTTATAGCAATCAGCCCCAGCATTTT. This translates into CASSQSRDRVYSNQPQHF.

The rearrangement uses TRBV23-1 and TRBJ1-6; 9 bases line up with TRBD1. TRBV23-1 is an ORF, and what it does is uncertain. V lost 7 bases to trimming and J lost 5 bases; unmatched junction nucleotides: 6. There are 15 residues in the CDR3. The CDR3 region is CASKDRGFDNSPLHF. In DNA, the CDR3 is TGCGCCAGCAAAGACAGGGGGTTCGATAATTCACCCCTCCACTTT.

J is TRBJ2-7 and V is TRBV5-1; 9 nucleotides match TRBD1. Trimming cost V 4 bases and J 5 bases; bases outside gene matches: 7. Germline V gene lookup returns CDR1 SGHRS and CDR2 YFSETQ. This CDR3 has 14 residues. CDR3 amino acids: CASSVGQGLNEQYF. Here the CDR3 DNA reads TGCGCCAGCAGCGTGGGACAGGGTCTAAACGAGCAGTACTTC.

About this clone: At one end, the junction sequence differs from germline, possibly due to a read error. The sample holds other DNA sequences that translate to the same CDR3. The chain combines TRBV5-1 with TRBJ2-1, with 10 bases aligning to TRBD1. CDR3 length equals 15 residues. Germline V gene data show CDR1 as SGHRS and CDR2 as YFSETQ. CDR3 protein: CASSLGTGDYNEQFF. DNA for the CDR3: TGCGCCAGCAGTTTGGGGACAGGGGACTACAATGAGCAGTTCTTC.

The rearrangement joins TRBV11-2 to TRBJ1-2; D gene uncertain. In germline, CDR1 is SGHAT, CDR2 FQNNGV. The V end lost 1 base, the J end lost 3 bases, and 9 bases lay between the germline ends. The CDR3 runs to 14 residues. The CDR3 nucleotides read TGTGCCAGCAGCTTAGTTTTGAGGGACTATGGCTACACCTTC. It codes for CASSLVLRDYGYTF.

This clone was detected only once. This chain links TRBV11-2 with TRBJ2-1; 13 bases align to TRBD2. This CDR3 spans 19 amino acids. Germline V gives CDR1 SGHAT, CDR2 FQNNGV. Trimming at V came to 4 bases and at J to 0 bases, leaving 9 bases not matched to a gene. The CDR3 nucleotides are TGTGCCAGCAGCTACCCCGGGACTAGCGGGGCGCACTCCTACAATGAGCAGTTCTTC. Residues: CASSYPGTSGAHSYNEQFF.